This is a list of T cell receptor beta chains from one sample in a study of T cell responses to AZD1222 COVID-19 vaccine. Some clones are missing from TCRdb's copy, which holds only in-frame ones; the method was immunoSEQ multiplex PCR. The sample has tens of thousands of clones; roughly 89% are singletons. Here the sequenced sample was peripheral blood, taken on day 0 of AZD1222 vaccination. Receptor source: an adult in good health. The CDR3 runs from the conserved cysteine through the conserved F or W. A D gene is named only where the DNA matches it firmly. Clone size is shown for a subset of rows, as once, few, many or a class of expanded clone.

abundance	v_gene	d_gene	j_gene	CDR3nt	CDR3aa
NA	TRBV7-2	NA	TRBJ2-2	TGTGCCAGCATCTTATCGTCTCCCGGGGAGCTGTTTTTT	CASILSSPGELFF
NA	TRBV6-2/TRBV6-3	NA	TRBJ1-5	TGTGCCAGCAGTTACCGGGTTGGGCCTGACGAGCCCCAGCATTTT	CASSYRVGPDEPQHF
NA	TRBV19	NA	TRBJ1-6	TGTGCCAGTGGACCGATTAATTCACCCCTCCACTTT	CASGPINSPLHF
NA	TRBV6-5	TRBD1	TRBJ1-5	TGTGCCAGCAGCCGGGCGGACAGGGCCGATCAGCCCCAGCATTTT	CASSRADRADQPQHF
NA	TRBV9	NA	TRBJ2-1	TGTGCCAGCAGAACCGACGGTAGCTCCTACAATGAGCAGTTCTTC	CASRTDGSSYNEQFF
NA	TRBV3-1/TRBV3-2	NA	TRBJ2-2	TGTGCCAGCAGCCAAGATAATCGGGCAGCTGTCACCGGGGAGCTGTTTTTT	CASSQDNRAAVTGELFF
NA	TRBV12-5	NA	TRBJ1-1	TGTGCTAGTGGACGGGGGGGTGCGAACACTGAAGCTTTCTTT	CASGRGGANTEAFF
NA	TRBV12-3/TRBV12-4	TRBD1	TRBJ1-2	TGTGCCAGCAACGACAGGGTCGGCTATGGCTACACCTTC	CASNDRVGYGYTF
NA	TRBV19	NA	TRBJ2-1	TGTGCCAGTAGTACCGGGAACAACAATGAGCAGTTCTTC	CASSTGNNNEQFF
NA	TRBV7-9	TRBD2	TRBJ2-5	TGTGCCAGCAGCCGGGAGGAAGAAGAGACCCAGTACTTC	CASSREEEETQYF
few	TRBV6-6	TRBD2	TRBJ2-2	TGTGCCAGCAGTTACCTAGCGGGATATAACACCGGGGAGCTGTTTTTT	CASSYLAGYNTGELFF
NA	TRBV5-4	TRBD1	TRBJ1-2	TGTGCCAGCAGCTTCGACAGGGACTATGGCTACACCTTC	CASSFDRDYGYTF
NA	TRBV5-3	NA	TRBJ1-3	TGTGCCAGAAGCTTGATCCCCGGCTCTGGAAACACCATATATTTT	CARSLIPGSGNTIYF
NA	TRBV25-1	TRBD2	TRBJ2-6	TGTGCCAGCAAAGGACTAGCGGGAACTGGGGCCAACGTCCTGACTTTC	CASKGLAGTGANVLTF
NA	TRBV12-3/TRBV12-4	NA	TRBJ2-1	TGTGCCAGCAGTTACCTCCGTCTTAATGAGCAGTTCTTC	CASSYLRLNEQFF
NA	TRBV19	TRBD1	TRBJ1-3	TGTGCCAGTACTGCGACAGGGGGCGCGAACACCATATATTTT	CASTATGGANTIYF
once	TRBV10-3	NA	TRBJ2-3	TGTGCCGTCAGGGGTGGCACAGATACGCAGTATTTT	CAVRGGTDTQYF
NA	TRBV12-3/TRBV12-4	NA	TRBJ1-2	TGTGCCAGCACCGATACAGGGATCGGTGGCTACACCTTC	CASTDTGIGGYTF
NA	TRBV6-5	NA	TRBJ1-5	TGTGCCAGCAGGAAGGGGAGCAATCAGCCCCAGCATTTT	CASRKGSNQPQHF
NA	TRBV29-1	TRBD1	TRBJ1-5	TGCAGCGTCGCTAGGGGGCTGAATCAGCCCCAGCATTTT	CSVARGLNQPQHF
NA	TRBV28	NA	TRBJ2-7	TGTGCCAGCAGTTTTTCGGCAGGGGTCTCCTACGAGCAGTACTTC	CASSFSAGVSYEQYF
few	TRBV27	TRBD1	TRBJ2-1	TGTGCCAGCAGTTTATGGGTCCAGGGGGCGTACAATGAGCAGTTCTTC	CASSLWVQGAYNEQFF
NA	TRBV19	TRBD2	TRBJ2-2	TGTGCCAGTAGAACGGGACTAGCGGGGGGCACCGGGGAGCTGTTTTTT	CASRTGLAGGTGELFF
NA	TRBV19	NA	TRBJ1-2	TGTGCCAGTAGTATGCCTCCAGAGAACTATGGCTACACCTTC	CASSMPPENYGYTF
NA	TRBV6-5	NA	TRBJ2-7	TGTGCCAGCAGTTGGACCGGGACTCGGAGCTCCTACGAGCAGTACTTC	CASSWTGTRSSYEQYF
NA	TRBV5-4	NA	TRBJ2-5	TGTGCCAGCAGCTTATTGGAGTACCAAGAGACCCAGTACTTC	CASSLLEYQETQYF
NA	TRBV29-1	TRBD1	TRBJ2-1	TGCAGCGTTTTAAGGCCCGGGACAGGGGGCAATGAGCAGTTCTTC	CSVLRPGTGGNEQFF
NA	TRBV27	NA	TRBJ2-7	TGTGCCAGCAGTTTTCAGGGCCGTAACTACGAGCAGTACTTC	CASSFQGRNYEQYF
NA	TRBV7-8	NA	TRBJ1-5	TGTGCCAGCAGCCTCGGGGAATGGAGCAATCAGCCCCAGCATTTT	CASSLGEWSNQPQHF
NA	TRBV18	NA	TRBJ1-6	TGTGCCAGCTCCGGACTTTTCTCCGGGGCTACTTCACCCCTCCACTTT	CASSGLFSGATSPLHF
NA	TRBV7-6	NA	TRBJ1-1	TGTGCCAGCAGCCATGGGACACCCGGGACTGAAGCTTTCTTT	CASSHGTPGTEAFF
NA	TRBV18	NA	TRBJ2-1	TGTGCCAGCTCACCAGGGACGGTTCGGGATGAGCAGTTCTTC	CASSPGTVRDEQFF
NA	TRBV30	TRBD2	TRBJ2-1	TGTGCCTGGAGTGTAGGGAGACTAGCGGGGCTCAATGAGCAGTTCTTC	CAWSVGRLAGLNEQFF
NA	TRBV9	TRBD1	TRBJ2-5	TGTGCCAGCAGCGACTACGGGACAGGCCAAGAGACCCAGTACTTC	CASSDYGTGQETQYF
NA	TRBV9	NA	TRBJ2-3	TGTGCCAGCAGCGTAGAAGCAGACTACAGCACAGATACGCAGTATTTT	CASSVEADYSTDTQYF
NA	TRBV30	NA	TRBJ2-3	TGTGCCTGGAGACGAACCCCGAGGAGCACAGATACGCAGTATTTT	CAWRRTPRSTDTQYF
NA	TRBV6-1	NA	TRBJ1-1	TGTGCCAGCAGTGAACGACCCGAAAACACTGAAGCTTTCTTT	CASSERPENTEAFF
NA	TRBV9	TRBD2	TRBJ2-1	TGTGCCAGCGAGCTAGCGGGAGGTGGTAATGAGCAGTTCTTC	CASELAGGGNEQFF
NA	TRBV10-1	NA	TRBJ1-6	TGCGCCAGCAGTGATCAGGGATCCGATTCACCCCTCCACTTT	CASSDQGSDSPLHF
NA	TRBV6-2/TRBV6-3	NA	TRBJ2-7	TGTGCCAGCAGTTATGGGCAGGATGGAGGCTACGAGCAGTACTTC	CASSYGQDGGYEQYF